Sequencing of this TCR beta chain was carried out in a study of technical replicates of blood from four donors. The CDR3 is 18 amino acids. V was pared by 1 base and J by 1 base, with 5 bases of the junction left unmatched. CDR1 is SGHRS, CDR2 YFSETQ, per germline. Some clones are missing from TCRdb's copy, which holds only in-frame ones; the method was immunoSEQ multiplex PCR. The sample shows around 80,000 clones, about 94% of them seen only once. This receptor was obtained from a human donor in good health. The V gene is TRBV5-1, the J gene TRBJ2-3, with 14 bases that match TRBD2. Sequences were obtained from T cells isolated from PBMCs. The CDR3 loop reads CASSLSGTSGRGTDTQYF. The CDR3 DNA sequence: TGCGCCAGCAGCTTGTCAGGGACTAGCGGGAGAGGCACAGATACGCAGTATTTT. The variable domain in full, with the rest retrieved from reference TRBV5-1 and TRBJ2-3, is KAGVTQTPRYLIKTRGQQVTLSCSPISGHRSVSWYQQTPGQGLQFLFEYFSETQRNKGNFPGRFSGRQFSNSRSEMNVSTLELGDSALYLCASSLSGTSGRGTDTQYFGPGTRLTVL.